The 25 T cell receptor delta chains given below trace back to one sample, sequenced in a study of gamma-delta chains in newborns, infants, children. TCRdb re-called clones from the reads using CATT. The table records just under 5,000 delta-chain clones, approximately 3.4% of them present only once. Sequenced sample: blood. All receptors come from a child who was a newborn, infant or young child, either healthy, febrile or measles-vaccinated (not recorded which).

The J gene is TRDJ3, the V gene TRDV2; 10 nucleotides line up with TRDD3. V was clipped by 0 bases and J by 3 bases; unmatched bases: 10. The CDR3 is 20 residues long. Germline-derived CDR1 and CDR2 are GEAIGNYY and EKD. The CDR3 sequence is CACDTGPGDTRIWDTRQMFF. As DNA, the CDR3 is TGTGCCTGTGACACCGGGCCGGGGGATACGCGTATCTGGGACACCCGACAGATGTTTTTC.

The table lists this clone with a few counts. This chain joins TRDV2 and TRDJ3, with 10 bases matching TRDD3. Germline V CDR1 and CDR2: GEAIGNYY, EKD. The trim removed 3 bases at V and 2 bases at J, leaving 12 bases unmatched. This CDR3 region has 20 residues. The CDR3 DNA is TGTGCCTGTGACGCCGTACTGGGGGATCGAGGGCCCTGGGACACCCGACAGATGTTTTTC. This gives the protein CACDAVLGDRGPWDTRQMFF.

This clone was observed a few times. A junction boundary mismatches the germline segment, possibly from a read error. Other DNA sequences within the sample encode an identical CDR3. The chain uses TRDV2 and TRDJ2; D is possibly TRDD3 (6 bases). Germline V gene sequence: CDR1 GEAIGNYY, CDR2 EKD. The CDR3 extends over 17 amino acids. Here the CDR3 DNA reads TGTGCCTGTGACACCGTGGGGGGGGGAGCTTTGACGGCACAACTCTTCTTT. This sequence encodes CACDTVGGGALTAQLFF.

Sample share makes this clone medium-sized. The chain uses TRDV2 and TRDJ3, with 11 bases matching TRDD3. Per the germline V gene, CDR1 is GEAIGNYY and CDR2 is EKD. With 2 bases clipped from V and 3 bases from J, the junction kept 5 bases outside the gene matches. This CDR3 is built from 18 residues. The CDR3 region is CACDIVTGGYWDTRQMFF. The CDR3, as DNA: TGTGCCTGTGACATCGTTACTGGGGGATACTGGGACACCCGACAGATGTTTTTC.

The V gene is TRDV1, the J gene TRDJ1; 9 nucleotides agree with TRDD3. V gave up 0 bases and J gave up 2 bases; unmatched junction bases: 19. Germline V gene sequence: CDR1 TSWWSYY, CDR2 QGS. The CDR3 spans 21 residues. CDR3 in amino acids: CALGELAFLLTGGSGTDKLIF. As DNA, the CDR3 is TGTGCTCTTGGGGAACTGGCCTTCCTTCTTACTGGGGGAAGCGGGACCGATAAACTCATCTTT.

This clone is medium-sized. At the DNA level, this CDR3 is encoded by other sequences in the same sample as well. V is TRDV2 and J is TRDJ3; 10 bases fit TRDD3. Germline V gene data show CDR1 as GEAIGNYY and CDR2 as EKD. J was trimmed by 2 bases and V by 1 base; bases with no gene match: 4. The CDR3 has 18 residues. The CDR3 DNA reads TGTGCCTGTGACACTGGGGGATACTCGACCTGGGACACCCGACAGATGTTTTTC. Residues: CACDTGGYSTWDTRQMFF.

This clone was observed a handful of times. The chain carries TRDV2 and TRDJ3, with TRDD3 identical over 13 bases. V gave up 1 base and J gave up 0 bases; unmatched junction bases: 5. CDR3 size: 20 residues. Germline loops: CDR1 GEAIGNYY, CDR2 EKD. The CDR3 DNA follows: TGTGCCTGTGACACGCTGACTGGGGGATACGGCTCCTGGGACACCCGACAGATGTTTTTC. Translation: CACDTLTGGYGSWDTRQMFF.

This clone was counted a few times. Other DNA sequences in this specimen translate into the identical CDR3. This rearrangement joins TRDV2 to TRDJ3, with 7 bases that match TRDD3. The junction had 5 bases not matched to a gene; V was cut back by 1 base and J by 0 bases. Germline loops: CDR1 GEAIGNYY, CDR2 EKD. The CDR3 runs to 18 residues. This CDR3 is CACDTLGGSSWDTRQMFF. The CDR3 region has the DNA TGTGCCTGTGACACGCTGGGGGGCAGCTCCTGGGACACCCGACAGATGTTTTTC.

This clone has a handful of counts. Given a much more abundant clone one base away, this may be a read error. The chain joins TRDV2 to TRDJ2, with TRDD3 matching 8 bases. The CDR3 spans 18 residues. Germline CDR1 and CDR2: GEAIGNYY and EKD. The CDR3 loop is CACDPVLGVASLTAQPFF. CDR3 nucleotides: TGTGCCTGTGACCCTGTACTGGGGGTCGCTTCTTTGACAGCACAACCCTTCTTT.

On this clone: A far larger clone is one base from this, pointing to a likely read error. Distinct nucleotide sequences in the sample also encode this CDR3. This chain links TRDV2 with TRDJ3; 11 positions match TRDD3. This CDR3 has 18 residues. J was trimmed by 2 bases and V by 1 base; bases with no gene match: 3. Germline-derived CDR1 and CDR2 are GEAIGNYY and EKD. In nucleotides, the CDR3 is TGTGCCTGTGACACAGTACTGGGGGATACCTGGGACACCCGACAGATGTTTTTC. Translation gives CACDTVLGDTWDTRQMFF.

This clone was seen only a few times. The CDR3 loop is CAFAWATLVLGDTRSLIF. The CDR3 DNA follows: TGTGCCTTCGCTTGGGCTACACTCGTACTGGGGGATACGCGAAGCCTCATCTTT. The chain is built from TRDV3 and TRDJ1; 13 bases are a match to TRDD3. Germline CDR1 reads TVYSNPD; CDR2 reads GDNSRS (reference sequence). The CDR3 is 18 amino acids. With 3 bases clipped from V and 11 bases from J, the junction kept 24 bases outside the gene matches.

Concerning this clone itself: The junction does not match germline at one end; this may be a read error. This chain joins TRDV2 and TRDJ3; TRDD2 might be the D (5 bases). In the absence of a J gene in TCRdb, the DNA was matched to germline to assign it here. CDR1 and CDR2 (germline): GEAIGNYY, EKD. This CDR3 is built from 17 residues. Here the CDR3 reads CACDRTSPSWDTRQMFF. DNA of the CDR3: TGTGCTTGTGATCGTACTTCCCCTTCCTGGGACACCCGACAGATGTTTTTC.

This clone is medium-sized in the sample. This sample includes further DNA sequences coding for the same CDR3. This chain joins TRDV2 and TRDJ2; 11 bases match TRDD3. CDR1 and CDR2 from the germline V gene are GEAIGNYY and EKD. This CDR3 has 16 residues. V was pared by 0 bases and J by 3 bases, with 2 bases of the junction left unmatched. The chain's CDR3 is CACDTLGDTMTAQLFF. Written as DNA, the CDR3 is TGTGCCTGTGACACCCTGGGGGATACCATGACAGCACAACTCTTCTTT.

Judged by abundance, this clone is large (0.1 to 1%). The same CDR3 also results from other DNA sequences found in this sample. The J gene is TRDJ3, the V gene TRDV2, with 9 bases fitting TRDD3. The CDR3 is 17 residues long. Germline trimming cut 2 bases from V and 1 base from J; bases unmatched to any gene: 2. CDR1 is GEAIGNYY, CDR2 EKD, per germline. The CDR3 nucleotides read TGTGCCTGTGACAATACTGGGGGATCCTGGGACACCCGACAGATGTTTTTC. This gives the protein CACDNTGGSWDTRQMFF.

V gene TRDV2 combines with J gene TRDJ3; D is undetermined. Germline V gene data show CDR1 as GEAIGNYY and CDR2 as EKD. Trimming removed 0 bases from V and 0 bases from J, with 8 bases in between. CDR3 length equals 17 residues. Here the CDR3 DNA reads TGTGCCTGTGACACCGTTGTGGGCTCCTGGGACACCCGACAGATGTTTTTC. It codes for CACDTVVGSWDTRQMFF.

This clone turned up a few times. The chain combines TRDV1 with TRDJ2; 10 bases line up with TRDD3. In germline, CDR1 is TSWWSYY, CDR2 QGS. V lost 0 bases and J lost 0; bases outside the gene matches: 13. This CDR3 is built from 21 residues. Written as DNA, the CDR3 is TGTGCTCTTGGGGAACTTCCCGACTGGGGGATTTCTTCCGCTTTGACAGCACAACTCTTCTTT. It specifies CALGELPDWGISSALTAQLFF.

The chain carries TRDV2 and TRDJ3; D is perhaps TRDD3 (5 bases). Germline V gives CDR1 GEAIGNYY, CDR2 EKD. V gave up 0 bases and J gave up 1 base, with 12 bases separating them. The CDR3 spans 18 residues. In DNA form, the CDR3 reads TGTGCCTGTGACACCGGGGTATACGGATCCTGGGACACCCGACAGATGTTTTTC. Its protein is CACDTGVYGSWDTRQMFF.

Worth noting for this clone: A much larger clone lies a single base off, so this may be a read error. Other DNA sequences within the sample encode an identical CDR3. The chain is built from TRDV2 and TRDJ2; TRDD3 agrees at 8 bases. The CDR3 is 18 residues long. Per germline, CDR1 GEAIGNYY and CDR2 EKD. The CDR3 reads CACDPVLGVASLTAQLFF. The CDR3 DNA is TGCGCCTGTGACCCTGTACTGGGGGTCGCTTCTTTGACAGCACAACTCTTCTTT.

This clone has only a few counts. The J gene is TRDJ3, the V gene TRDV2; 8 bases line up with TRDD3. Germline CDR1 GEAIGNYY, CDR2 EKD. This CDR3 contains 20 residues. After removal of 0 bases from V and 0 bases from J, the junction contained 9 bases not matched to a gene. Written as DNA, the CDR3 is TGTGCCTGTGACACCGCGGGTTCTGGGGGACTCTCCTGGGACACCCGACAGATGTTTTTC. This encodes CACDTAGSGGLSWDTRQMFF.

This clone is medium-sized in the sample. Other DNA sequences from this sample encode an identical CDR3 as well. The rearrangement links TRDV2 to TRDJ3; 11 nucleotides line up with TRDD3. CDR3 length equals 19 residues. The ends lost 1 base at V and 0 bases at J; junction bases unmatched: 4. Per germline, CDR1 GEAIGNYY and CDR2 EKD. CDR3 amino acids: CACDTLTGGYSWDTRQMFF. The CDR3 coding sequence is TGTGCCTGTGACACGTTAACTGGGGGATACTCCTGGGACACCCGACAGATGTTTTTC.

Comments on this clone: This likely reflects a read error, since a far larger clone is one base away. This chain joins TRDV2 and TRDJ3; TRDD3 agrees at 12 bases. The CDR3 length is 18 residues. In germline, CDR1 is GEAIGNYY, CDR2 EKD. The CDR3 nucleotides are TGTGCCTGTGACACCGTACTGGGGGATACCTGGGACACCCGACAGACGTTTTTC. Its protein is CACDTVLGDTWDTRQTFF.

The chain carries TRDV2 and TRDJ3; 7 positions agree with TRDD3. Germline CDR1 and CDR2: GEAIGNYY and EKD. V dropped 0 bases and J dropped 0; count of bases not matched to a gene: 7. CDR3 size: 19 residues. CDR3 bases: TGTGCCTGTGACACCGTGGGATACCAGGACTCCTGGGACACCCGACAGATGTTTTTC. This encodes CACDTVGYQDSWDTRQMFF.

The chain uses TRDV2 and TRDJ3, with TRDD3 as a possible D gene (5 bases). The V gene lost 0 bases and the J gene lost 6 bases, with 14 bases spanning the gap. The V gene's germline CDR1 is GEAIGNYY and CDR2 EKD. CDR3 length: 17 amino acids. CDR3 nucleotide sequence: TGTGCCTGTGACACCGTAGGGGGGCTTCTGGACACCCGACAGATGTTTTTC. It encodes CACDTVGGLLDTRQMFF.

Concerning this clone itself: Compared with germline, one end of the junction differs, possibly owing to a read error. The chain joins TRDV2 to TRDJ1; D unclear. Germline values: CDR1 GEAIGNYY, CDR2 EKD. This CDR3 spans 14 amino acids. DNA of the CDR3: TGTGCCGGTGACACGCTGGAGGACACCGATAAACTCATCTTT. The encoded protein is CAGDTLEDTDKLIF.

Points on this clone: The same CDR3 can be traced to other DNA sequences in this sample. The genes are TRDV3 and TRDJ1; TRDD3 aligns across 13 bases. The CDR3 has 19 residues. CDR1 TVYSNPD and CDR2 GDNSRS come from the germline V gene (reference sequence). DNA for the CDR3: TGTGCTCTCGTGGGGACATTCTTCATACTGGGGGATACGTCCGATAAACTCATCTTT. Translation: CALVGTFFILGDTSDKLIF.